This T cell receptor (beta chain) was captured by sequencing in a study of blood T cells in healthy people across ages. The CDR3 loop spans 15 amino acids. Germline-derived CDR1 and CDR2 are LNHNV and YYDKDF (reference sequence). Alongside a J-beta primer mix, a sample-barcoded 5' primer served in a second PCR lasting 7 to 11 cycles. TCRdb reprocessed the 5' RACE reads via MiXCR and lists one record per CDR3 protein. This table has around 940,000 distinct CDR3 sequences, 51% appearing once. The sample consisted of blood. This rearrangement joins TRBV15 to TRBJ2-4; possible D gene TRBD2, 6 bases. The better agreement between TRBJ2-7 and the DNA end casts doubt on the J call. The sequence was obtained from a woman aged 60-75 years in good health. CDR3 residues: CATSRPGSFPYEQYF. CDR3 DNA sequence: TGTGCCACCAGCAGACCCGGGAGCTTCCCCTACGAGCAGTACTTC.